This entry lists 30 T cell receptor beta chains sequenced from one sample in a study of T cell changes during pregnancy in multiple sclerosis. TCRdb's table, derived via immunoSEQ multiplex PCR, lists solely in-frame clones and lacks some. Among tens of thousands of clones listed, 90% were seen once. The input for sequencing was CD4+ T cells from peripheral blood mononuclear cells, taken in the second trimester of pregnancy. The receptors derive from a female donor in good health, enrolled as a control in a pregnancy study.

This chain connects TRBV7-2 to TRBJ1-2; 7 bases agree with TRBD1. Losses at the gene ends were 1 base for V and 5 bases for J; bases not matched to a gene: 10. Germline-derived CDR1 and CDR2 are SGHTA and FQGNSA. The CDR3 loop spans 16 amino acids. The CDR3 sequence: CASSLGGPGQSYGYTF. The CDR3 nucleotides read TGTGCCAGCAGCTTAGGGGGTCCGGGACAGAGTTATGGCTACACCTTC. Using reference TRBV7-2 and TRBJ1-2 for the parts outside the CDR3, the full variable domain is GAGVSQSPSNKVTEKGKDVELRCDPISGHTALYWYRQSLGQGLEFLIYFQGNSAPDKSGLPSDRFSAERTGGSVSTLTIQRTQQEDSAVYLCASSLGGPGQSYGYTFGSGTRLTVV.

The V gene is TRBV5-4, the J gene TRBJ2-3; possibly TRBD2 for D (6 bases). Trimming took off 2 bases at V and 3 bases at J, with 19 bases between the two ends. CDR3 length: 17 residues. CDR1 is SGHNT and CDR2 is YYREEE in the germline V gene (reference sequence). Here the CDR3 reads CASSFLTSGTGTDTQYF. The CDR3 DNA sequence: TGTGCCAGCAGCTTCCTAACATCAGGGACTGGTACAGATACGCAGTATTTT.

This chain links TRBV10-3 with TRBJ2-7; maybe TRBD2 (6 bases). Per the germline V gene, CDR1 is ENHRY and CDR2 is SYGVKD. Between the trimmed V and J ends, which lost 6 bases and 2 bases, there was a span of 8 bases. The CDR3 extends over 12 amino acids. CDR3 sequence (DNA): TGTGCCATCAGCGGGACTGCCTACGAGCAGTACTTC. Translated, it gives CAISGTAYEQYF.

DNA for the CDR3: TGTGCCTGGAGTGTAAATCGGGAGGGGGAGACCCAGTACTTC. The encoded protein is CAWSVNREGETQYF. V usage is TRBV30 and J usage is TRBJ2-5, with TRBD2 identical over 8 bases. Germline V gene sequence: CDR1 GTSNPN, CDR2 SVGIG (reference sequence). The CDR3 is made up of 14 amino acids. Trimming took 0 bases from V and 5 from J; bases not matched to a gene: 5.

This chain connects TRBV15 to TRBJ1-1, with 7 positions matching TRBD1. The germline V gene has CDR1 LNHNV and CDR2 YYDKDF (reference sequence). The CDR3 spans 16 residues. The trim removed 0 bases at V and 4 bases at J, leaving 8 bases unmatched. The CDR3 spells CATSRDLGQAGTEAFF. Here the CDR3 DNA reads TGTGCCACCAGCAGAGATCTAGGACAGGCGGGCACTGAAGCTTTCTTT.

The chain recombines TRBV6-1 with TRBJ1-1; D possibly corresponds to TRBD1 (5 bases). Germline V gene sequence: CDR1 MNHNS, CDR2 SASEGT. CDR3 length: 13 residues. V lost 4 bases to trimming and J lost 1 base, with 7 bases between them. The CDR3 DNA follows: TGTGCCAGCAGTGCAGGGCAGAACACTGAAGCTTTCTTT. Protein sequence: CASSAGQNTEAFF.

The CDR3 here is CASSRIAVANTGELFF. CDR3 sequence (DNA): TGTGCCAGCAGCAGAATAGCGGTTGCTAACACCGGGGAGCTGTTTTTT. The chain recombines TRBV7-2 with TRBJ2-2; a possible D gene is TRBD2 (6 bases). CDR3 length: 16 residues. Trimming cost V 5 bases and J 2 bases, with 15 bases left between them. Per the germline V gene, CDR1 is SGHTA and CDR2 is FQGNSA.

This clone occurred once. This chain uses TRBV30 with TRBJ2-5; 7 nucleotides line up with TRBD1. Looked up from germline, CDR1 is GTSNPN and CDR2 is SVGIG (reference sequence). The CDR3 is 14 amino acids. With 1 base clipped from V and 7 bases from J, the junction kept 9 bases outside the gene matches. CDR3 in amino acids: CAWSATGVGVTQYF. The CDR3 bases are TGTGCCTGGAGTGCCACAGGGGTCGGCGTGACCCAGTACTTC.

V gene TRBV18 combines with J gene TRBJ2-2; possibly TRBD1 for D (5 bases). The CDR3 is 15 residues long. V was pared by 2 bases and J by 10 bases, with 17 bases between. Germline CDR1 and CDR2: KGHSH and LQKENI. CDR3: CASSPLQGFVEELFF. Written as DNA, the CDR3 is TGTGCCAGCTCACCATTGCAGGGATTCGTCGAGGAGCTGTTTTTT.

In its sample, this clone was seen once. The V and J genes are TRBV9 and TRBJ2-7; 8 bases map to TRBD2. The CDR3 runs 16 residues. Unmatched junction bases numbered 10, after V lost 0 bases and J lost 5 bases. The germline gives CDR1 SGDLS, CDR2 YYNGEE. The CDR3 spells CASSVGGGLVPHEQYF. The CDR3 DNA is TGTGCCAGCAGCGTAGGGGGGGGACTAGTCCCCCACGAGCAGTACTTC.

V usage is TRBV11-2 and J usage is TRBJ2-7; tentatively, D is TRBD2 (5 bases). V lost 3 bases and J lost 3, with 12 bases in between. The CDR3 runs to 14 residues. The germline V gene encodes CDR1 SGHAT and CDR2 FQNNGV. CDR3 in DNA: TGTGCCAGCAGCTTTCGAGGAGGTGGCTACGAGCAGTACTTC. Its translation is CASSFRGGGYEQYF.

The chain is built from TRBV7-2 and TRBJ2-7, with 8 bases lining up with TRBD1. From germline, CDR1 is SGHTA and CDR2 FQGNSA. With V trimmed by 3 bases and J by 6 bases, 10 bases remained unmatched. The CDR3 is made up of 15 amino acids. CDR3 region: CASSLSGQAKGEQYF. The CDR3, as DNA: TGTGCCAGCAGCTTGTCGGGACAGGCCAAGGGCGAGCAGTACTTC. The whole variable domain, filled in from reference TRBV7-2 and TRBJ2-7, reads GAGVSQSPSNKVTEKGKDVELRCDPISGHTALYWYRQSLGQGLEFLIYFQGNSAPDKSGLPSDRFSAERTGGSVSTLTIQRTQQEDSAVYLCASSLSGQAKGEQYFGPGTRLTVT.

The V call is TRBV4-1, the J call TRBJ2-1; possibly TRBD2 for D (5 bases). V lost 1 base to trimming and J lost 4 bases, with 14 bases between them. The CDR3 runs to 16 residues. Per the germline V gene, CDR1 is MGHRA and CDR2 is YSYEKL. CDR3 bases: TGCGCCAGCAGCCAAGGGGTATCCGGGAAATACAATGAGCAGTTCTTC. Its translation is CASSQGVSGKYNEQFF.

The rearrangement links TRBV18 to TRBJ2-5; D is unclear. This CDR3 is built from 13 residues. The V end lost 0 bases, the J end lost 4 bases, and 6 bases lay between the germline ends. CDR1 and CDR2 (germline): KGHSH, LQKENI. CDR3 protein: CASSPPSIETQYF. The CDR3 DNA reads TGTGCCAGCTCACCACCGTCTATAGAGACCCAGTACTTC.

The chain couples TRBV5-8 to TRBJ2-5; tentatively, D is TRBD1 (5 bases). The CDR3 loop spans 17 amino acids. Deletions cut 4 bases from V and 2 bases from J, with 21 bases between. Germline V gene sequence: CDR1 SGHTS, CDR2 YDEGEE. CDR3 region: CASSPTPPGRPQETQYF. For the CDR3, the DNA is TGTGCCAGCAGCCCTACCCCCCCAGGGCGCCCACAAGAGACCCAGTACTTC.

This chain joins TRBV27 and TRBJ1-4; D unresolved. With 2 bases removed from V and 8 bases from J, the gap between germline ends came to 15 bases. In germline, CDR1 is MNHEY, CDR2 SMNVEV (reference sequence). This CDR3 spans 15 amino acids. This CDR3 is CASSLGGFPGEKLFF. CDR3 nucleotide sequence: TGTGCCAGCAGTTTAGGTGGGTTCCCGGGAGAAAAACTGTTTTTT.

This chain links TRBV7-9 with TRBJ2-1; 13 nucleotides align to TRBD2. The germline V gene has CDR1 SEHNR and CDR2 FQNEAQ (reference sequence). The length of the CDR3 is 14 residues. The junction had 4 bases not matched to a gene; V was cut back by 5 bases and J by 9 bases. The CDR3 nucleotides read TGTGCCAGCAGCCCGGGACTAGCGGGGCTTGAGCAGTTCTTC. Translated: CASSPGLAGLEQFF.

This chain links TRBV2 with TRBJ1-3, with D unclear. V lost 6 bases to trimming and J lost 0 bases, with 9 bases between them. This CDR3 is built from 14 residues. CDR1 and CDR2 from the germline V gene are SNHLY and FYNNEI. The CDR3 sequence is CASREGPSGNTIYF. In DNA form, the CDR3 reads TGTGCCAGCAGGGAGGGTCCCTCTGGAAACACCATATATTTT. The full variable domain, in which reference TRBV2 and TRBJ1-3 provide the parts outside the CDR3, is EPEVTQTPSHQVTQMGQEVILRCVPISNHLYFYWYRQILGQKVEFLVSFYNNEISEKSEIFDDQFSVERPDGSNFTLKIRSTKLEDSAMYFCASREGPSGNTIYFGEGSWLTVV.

The chain is built from TRBV5-4 and TRBJ2-7, with a possible D match to TRBD1 (5 bases). V gave up 3 bases and J gave up 0 bases, with 13 bases separating them. CDR1 and CDR2 from the germline V gene are SGHNT and YYREEE (reference sequence). The CDR3 sequence is 15 residues long. The CDR3 spells CASSSRTRSSYEQYF. In DNA form, the CDR3 reads TGTGCCAGCAGCTCTCGGACAAGGTCCTCCTACGAGCAGTACTTC.

This chain connects TRBV15 to TRBJ1-4; no firm D call. CDR3 length: 14 residues. V lost 8 bases and J 1 base, leaving 11 bases between the germline ends. Looked up from germline, CDR1 is LNHNV and CDR2 is YYDKDF (reference sequence). Here the CDR3 DNA reads TGTGCCACCTCGCGGAGAGTAACTAATGAAAAACTGTTTTTT. It is translated as CATSRRVTNEKLFF.

The V call is TRBV5-1, the J call TRBJ1-2; TRBD1 is a possible D gene (6 bases). The CDR3 runs 12 residues. Per germline, CDR1 SGHRS and CDR2 YFSETQ. Trimming removed 7 bases at V and 1 base at J, with 8 bases between. In DNA, the CDR3 is TGCGCCAGCCCGGACAGTAACTATGGCTACACCTTC. Protein product: CASPDSNYGYTF.

The genes are TRBV6-5 and TRBJ1-1; D unresolved. CDR3 size: 14 residues. CDR1 is MNHEY, CDR2 SVGAGI, per germline. Trimming left V 0 bases short and J 1 base short, with 6 bases between. CDR3 DNA sequence: TGTGCCAGCAGTTACTCGGGCTGGAACACTGAAGCTTTCTTT. Protein sequence: CASSYSGWNTEAFF.

The chain employs TRBV30 and TRBJ1-2; 9 bases agree with TRBD1. Germline values: CDR1 GTSNPN, CDR2 SVGIG (reference sequence). This CDR3 region has 15 residues. The junction had 12 bases not matched to a gene; V was cut back by 0 bases and J by 10 bases. CDR3 residues: CAWSVRGGQGVLYTF. CDR3 bases: TGTGCCTGGAGTGTACGCGGGGGACAGGGTGTACTCTACACCTTC. Based on the CDR3 plus reference TRBV30 and TRBJ1-2, the full variable domain is SQTIHQWPATLVQPVGSPLSLECTVEGTSNPNLYWYRQAAGRGLQLLFYSVGIGQISSEVPQNLSASRPQDRQFILSSKKLLLSDSGFYLCAWSVRGGQGVLYTFGSGTRLTVV.

This clone was detected only once. J is TRBJ1-3 and V is TRBV11-2, with 7 bases identical to TRBD1. V gave up 1 base and J gave up 0 bases; unmatched junction bases: 6. CDR3 size: 17 residues. Per the germline V gene, CDR1 is SGHAT and CDR2 is FQNNGV. CDR3 nucleotides: TGTGCCAGCAGCTTAGTCATACAGGGGTTCTCTGGAAACACCATATATTTT. It codes for CASSLVIQGFSGNTIYF.

The chain carries TRBV30 and TRBJ1-2, with 8 positions matching TRBD1. This CDR3 has 12 residues. J was trimmed by 8 bases and V by 5 bases; bases with no gene match: 7. Germline assignment: CDR1 GTSNPN and CDR2 SVGIG (reference sequence). CDR3 DNA: TGTGCCTGGGCCCGGACAGGGTTGGGCTACACCTTC. It yields the protein CAWARTGLGYTF.

The chain links TRBV7-9 to TRBJ2-2; D is possibly TRBD2 (5 bases). Per the germline V gene, CDR1 is SEHNR and CDR2 is FQNEAQ (reference sequence). This CDR3 spans 15 amino acids. Trimming pared 4 bases from V and 5 bases from J, leaving 14 bases between. The CDR3, as DNA: TGTGCCAGCAGCTCCGGACTCTTGAGGACCGGGGAGCTGTTTTTT. Residues: CASSSGLLRTGELFF.

The rearrangement joins TRBV30 to TRBJ1-1; TRBD1 matches at 9 bases. The CDR3 has 14 amino acids. The V gene's germline CDR1 is GTSNPN and CDR2 SVGIG (reference sequence). V shed 4 bases, J shed 5 bases, and the junction held 8 bases outside the gene matches. CDR3 residues: CAWKSDRGKTEAFF. In DNA, the CDR3 is TGTGCCTGGAAGTCCGACAGGGGGAAAACTGAAGCTTTCTTT.

The chain uses TRBV10-3 and TRBJ1-4; D gene unclear. This CDR3 contains 13 residues. V lost 8 bases, J lost 8 bases, and 15 bases lay in between. CDR1 is ENHRY and CDR2 is SYGVKD in the germline V gene. In nucleotides, the CDR3 is TGTGCCATCTCTATGAATCAGGTGGAAAAACTGTTTTTT. Its translation: CAISMNQVEKLFF.

The chain has TRBV29-1 and TRBJ2-5; D may be TRBD1 (5 bases). The CDR3 consists of 13 residues. V was trimmed by 4 bases and J by 4 bases, leaving 13 bases between them. Germline V gene lookup returns CDR1 SQVTM and CDR2 ANQGSEA. The CDR3 nucleotides are TGCAGCGTTGTCATAGGGGCAGGAGAGACCCAGTACTTC. It is translated as CSVVIGAGETQYF.

J is TRBJ2-7 and V is TRBV18, with D possibly matching TRBD1 (7 bases). Germline V CDR1 and CDR2: KGHSH, LQKENI. The ends were cut back, 2 bases at V and 1 base at J, with 12 bases in the middle. CDR3 length: 15 residues. CDR3 sequence: CASSPEAGGSYEQYF. The CDR3 nucleotides are TGTGCCAGCTCACCAGAGGCAGGGGGGTCCTACGAGCAGTACTTC.